A single sample is the source of the 21 T cell receptor beta chains below, sequenced in a study of blood T cell repertoires in COVID-19. Produced via immunoSEQ multiplex PCR; TCRdb's table is partial and in-frame only. The profile shows 150,000 to 200,000 clones, around 81% of them singletons. Source material: peripheral blood. These receptor sequences come from a man aged 55-75 years with active or convalescent COVID-19.

The chain combines TRBV7-2 with TRBJ2-1; a weak D match, TRBD2 (6 bases). V was pared by 7 bases and J by 6 bases, with 13 bases between. Germline values: CDR1 SGHTA, CDR2 FQGNSA. The CDR3 has 13 residues. CDR3 bases: TGTGCCAGCAAGACTAGGGGAGGCAATGAGCAGTTCTTC. Translating gives CASKTRGGNEQFF. The whole variable domain, remainder taken from reference TRBV7-2 and TRBJ2-1, is GAGVSQSPSNKVTEKGKDVELRCDPISGHTALYWYRQSLGQGLEFLIYFQGNSAPDKSGLPSDRFSAERTGGSVSTLTIQRTQQEDSAVYLCASKTRGGNEQFFGPGTRLTVL.

Turning to this clone: This sample also contains other DNA sequences that code for the same CDR3. The CDR3 protein is CASSQVGGYTF. The DNA of the CDR3 is TGTGCCAGCAGCCAAGTGGGCGGCTACACCTTC. The chain uses TRBV3-1 (or the pseudogene TRBV3-2) and TRBJ1-2, with D hard to call. This CDR3 is built from 11 residues. Per germline, CDR1 LGHDT and CDR2 YNNKEL (reference sequence). V was pared by 1 base and J by 8 bases, with 5 bases between.

The sample holds one count of this clone. Compared with germline, one end of the junction differs, possibly owing to a read error. V gene TRBV7-7 combines with J gene TRBJ2-5; 8 bases fit TRBD2. The CDR3 contains 15 residues. In germline, CDR1 is SSHAT, CDR2 FNYEAQ (reference sequence). DNA of the CDR3: TGTGCTAGCAGCTTGGGTAGCGGGATCCAAGAGACCCAGTACTTC. Residues: CASSLGSGIQETQYF. Combining the CDR3 with reference TRBV7-7 and TRBJ2-5 gives the whole variable domain GAGVSQSPRYKVTKRGQDVTLRCDPISSHATLYWYQQALGQGPEFLTYFNYEAQPDKSGLPSDRFSAERPEGSISTLTIQRTEQRDSAMYRCASSLGSGIQETQYFGPGTRLLVL.

This chain uses TRBV7-2 with TRBJ1-1; 7 bases fit TRBD1. The germline V gene encodes CDR1 SGHTA and CDR2 FQGNSA. This CDR3 region has 14 residues. Trimming took 5 bases from V and 0 from J; bases not matched to a gene: 3. The CDR3 loop reads CASSQTGMNTEAFF. CDR3 nucleotide sequence: TGTGCCAGCAGCCAGACAGGGATGAACACTGAAGCTTTCTTT.

V usage is TRBV12-3 or TRBV12-4 and J usage is TRBJ1-2; D is undetermined. V lost 7 bases to trimming and J lost 4 bases, with 13 bases between them. The CDR3 has 13 residues. DNA for the CDR3: TGTGCCAGCACCGTACGCCGAGGCTATGGCTACACCTTC. Encoded protein: CASTVRRGYGYTF.

This chain joins TRBV27 and TRBJ1-5; no firm D call. Trimming took 6 bases from V and 1 from J, leaving 10 bases between them. This CDR3 contains 14 residues. CDR1 is MNHEY and CDR2 is SMNVEV in the germline V gene (reference sequence). CDR3 DNA: TGTGCCAGCAGCAATCGGGAGAGCAATCAGCCCCAGCATTTT. It specifies CASSNRESNQPQHF.

The V call is TRBV6-1, the J call TRBJ2-1; the match to TRBD1 covers 9 bases. This CDR3 contains 15 residues. J was trimmed by 3 bases and V by 1 base; bases with no gene match: 1. The germline V gene encodes CDR1 MNHNS and CDR2 SASEGT. The CDR3 loop is CASSEEDRGYNEQFF. CDR3 in DNA: TGTGCCAGCAGTGAAGAGGACAGGGGCTACAATGAGCAGTTCTTC.

The chain couples TRBV5-1 to TRBJ1-4, with TRBD1 as a possible D gene (5 bases). Trimming removed 3 bases at V and 0 bases at J, with 6 bases between. The V gene's germline CDR1 is SGHRS and CDR2 YFSETQ. This CDR3 comprises 14 residues. The CDR3 is CASSSTATNEKLFF. As DNA, the CDR3 is TGCGCCAGCAGCTCGACAGCAACTAATGAAAAACTGTTTTTT.

The rearrangement links TRBV5-6 to TRBJ2-1; 10 nucleotides align to TRBD2. This CDR3 spans 15 amino acids. V shed 2 bases, J shed 8 bases, and the junction held 7 bases outside the gene matches. Germline V gene lookup returns CDR1 SGHDT and CDR2 YYEEEE. Here the CDR3 reads CASSFPSGSTHEQFF. The CDR3 coding sequence is TGTGCCAGCAGCTTCCCTAGCGGGAGTACCCATGAGCAGTTCTTC.

The chain carries TRBV5-6 and TRBJ1-2, with 9 bases lining up with TRBD1. Germline V CDR1 and CDR2: SGHDT, YYEEEE. Trimming at V came to 0 bases and at J to 4 bases, leaving 7 bases not matched to a gene. This CDR3 contains 16 residues. The CDR3 region is CASSLDGDRAIYGYTF. The CDR3 region has the DNA TGTGCCAGCAGCTTGGACGGGGACAGGGCCATCTATGGCTACACCTTC.

There are a few counts of this clone. The rearrangement uses TRBV27 and TRBJ1-6; a weak D match, TRBD1 (5 bases). Per the germline V gene, CDR1 is MNHEY and CDR2 is SMNVEV (reference sequence). The CDR3 spans 15 residues. Trimming removed 3 bases at V and 10 bases at J, with 16 bases between. CDR3 in amino acids: CASSFLGQGGSPLHF. As DNA, the CDR3 is TGTGCCAGCAGTTTCCTGGGGCAGGGTGGATCACCCCTCCACTTT.

The gene calls are TRBV5-4 and TRBJ2-3; 12 positions agree with TRBD2. Trimming at V came to 3 bases and at J to 0 bases, leaving 5 bases not matched to a gene. The CDR3 has 17 amino acids. Germline CDR1 and CDR2: SGHNT and YYREEE (reference sequence). CDR3 residues: CASSWRLAGASTDTQYF. In nucleotides, the CDR3 is TGTGCCAGCAGCTGGAGACTAGCGGGGGCTAGCACAGATACGCAGTATTTT.

This chain connects TRBV7-2 to TRBJ2-1; 12 positions agree with TRBD2. With V trimmed by 5 bases and J by 4 bases, 9 bases remained unmatched. This CDR3 spans 17 amino acids. Germline values: CDR1 SGHTA, CDR2 FQGNSA. CDR3 bases: TGTGCCAGCAGCGCGCCCAGTGGACTAGCGGGGTACAATGAGCAGTTCTTC. Its protein is CASSAPSGLAGYNEQFF.

The chain uses TRBV5-6 and TRBJ2-7, with TRBD1 identical over 10 bases. Germline trimming cut 3 bases from V and 3 bases from J; bases unmatched to any gene: 6. The CDR3 contains 15 residues. Per the germline V gene, CDR1 is SGHDT and CDR2 is YYEEEE. The CDR3, as DNA: TGTGCCAGCAGCTCCCCGGGACAGGGGAACTACGAGCAGTACTTC. It translates to CASSSPGQGNYEQYF.

The chain employs TRBV6-2 or TRBV6-3 and TRBJ1-5; the match to TRBD1 covers 8 bases. The CDR3 runs 15 residues. J gave up 5 bases and V 5 bases, and 8 bases lay outside the gene matches. Germline CDR1 is MNHEY and CDR2 is SVGEGT. As DNA, the CDR3 is TGTGCCAGCAGTAAACAGGGGGGATCCTATCAGCCCCAGCATTTT. It yields the protein CASSKQGGSYQPQHF.

The V gene is TRBV7-9, the J gene TRBJ2-5; D is perhaps TRBD2 (5 bases). Between the trimmed V and J ends, which lost 3 bases and 1 base, there was a span of 12 bases. The CDR3 has 15 residues. Germline values: CDR1 SEHNR, CDR2 FQNEAQ (reference sequence). The DNA of the CDR3 is TGTGCCAGCAGCTTCGGCGTCGGGGTCCAAGAGACCCAGTACTTC. Amino acids: CASSFGVGVQETQYF. Filled out from reference TRBV7-9 and TRBJ2-5, the complete variable domain reads DTGVSQNPRHKITKRGQNVTFRCDPISEHNRLYWYRQTLGQGPEFLTYFQNEAQLEKSRLLSDRFSAERPKGSFSTLEIQRTEQGDSAMYLCASSFGVGVQETQYFGPGTRLLVL.

This clone was seen a few times. The chain joins TRBV3-1 (or the pseudogene TRBV3-2) to TRBJ1-2; D is possibly TRBD1 (5 bases). Looked up from germline, CDR1 is LGHDT and CDR2 is YNNKEL (reference sequence). The V gene lost 0 bases and the J gene lost 4 bases, with 18 bases spanning the gap. CDR3 length: 17 amino acids. The CDR3 loop is CASSQDPGNQGAYGYTF. The CDR3 DNA is TGTGCCAGCAGCCAAGACCCAGGGAATCAAGGGGCCTATGGCTACACCTTC.

This sequence joins TRBV10-1 and TRBJ1-2, with 8 bases fitting TRBD1. The V and J ends lost 3 bases and 4 bases, in that order; junction bases with no gene match: 7. Germline V gives CDR1 WNHNN, CDR2 SYGVQD (reference sequence). The CDR3 loop spans 15 amino acids. CDR3 protein: CASSDGATGAYGYTF. The CDR3 coding sequence is TGCGCCAGCAGTGACGGGGCGACAGGGGCCTATGGCTACACCTTC.

This sequence joins TRBV11-2 and TRBJ2-2; D uncertain. The germline CDR1 and CDR2 sequences are SGHAT and FQNNGV. With 2 bases removed from V and 3 bases from J, the gap between germline ends came to 10 bases. This CDR3 contains 15 residues. The DNA of the CDR3 is TGTGCCAGCAGCTTATTCGACTCCGACACCGGGGAGCTGTTTTTT. Translating gives CASSLFDSDTGELFF.

The rearrangement joins TRBV11-2 to TRBJ2-3; tentatively, D is TRBD2 (6 bases). Trimming took off 3 bases at V and 8 bases at J, with 21 bases between the two ends. Germline-derived CDR1 and CDR2 are SGHAT and FQNNGV. This CDR3 has 16 amino acids. DNA for the CDR3: TGTGCCAGCAGCTTTGGGCGGGGCGATCGTTGGAGTACGCAGTATTTT. Amino acid sequence: CASSFGRGDRWSTQYF.

The chain couples TRBV10-3 to TRBJ2-7; 8 bases line up with TRBD2. CDR1 is ENHRY and CDR2 is SYGVKD in the germline V gene. The CDR3 spans 14 residues. With V trimmed by 4 bases and J by 0 bases, 2 bases remained unmatched. CDR3 residues: CAISGSGVSYEQYF. CDR3 bases: TGTGCCATCAGTGGTAGCGGGGTCTCCTACGAGCAGTACTTC.